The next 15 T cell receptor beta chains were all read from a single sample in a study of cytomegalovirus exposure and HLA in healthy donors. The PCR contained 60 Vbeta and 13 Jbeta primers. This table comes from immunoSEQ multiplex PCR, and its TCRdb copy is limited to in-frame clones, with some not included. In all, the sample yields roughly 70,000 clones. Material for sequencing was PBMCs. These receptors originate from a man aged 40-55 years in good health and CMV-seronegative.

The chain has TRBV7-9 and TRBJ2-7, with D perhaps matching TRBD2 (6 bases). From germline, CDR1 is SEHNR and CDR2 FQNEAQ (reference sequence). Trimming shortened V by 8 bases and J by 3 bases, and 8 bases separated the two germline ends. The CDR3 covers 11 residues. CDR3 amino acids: CASGGVYEQYF. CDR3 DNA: TGTGCCAGCGGCGGGGTCTACGAGCAGTACTTC.

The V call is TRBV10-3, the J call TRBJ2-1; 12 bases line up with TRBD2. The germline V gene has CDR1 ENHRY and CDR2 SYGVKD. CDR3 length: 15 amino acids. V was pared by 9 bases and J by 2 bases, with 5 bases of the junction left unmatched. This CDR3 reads CAIPGLAGTYNEQFF. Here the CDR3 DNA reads TGTGCCATACCCGGACTAGCGGGAACCTACAATGAGCAGTTCTTC.

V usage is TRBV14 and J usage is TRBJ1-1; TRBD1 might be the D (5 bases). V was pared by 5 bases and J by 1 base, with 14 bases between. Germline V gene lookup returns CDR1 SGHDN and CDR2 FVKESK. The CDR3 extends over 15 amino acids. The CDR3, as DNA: TGTGCCAGCAGCGATTGGACGGGGGAGAACACTGAAGCTTTCTTT. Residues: CASSDWTGENTEAFF.

The CDR3 spells CSVEVGNRGGYGYTF. In DNA form, the CDR3 reads TGCAGCGTTGAAGTCGGGAACAGGGGGGGCTATGGCTACACCTTC. The gene calls are TRBV29-1 and TRBJ1-2; TRBD1 matches 8 bases. Germline V gives CDR1 SQVTM, CDR2 ANQGSEA. J gave up 4 bases and V 1 base, and 8 bases lay outside the gene matches. The CDR3 spans 15 residues.

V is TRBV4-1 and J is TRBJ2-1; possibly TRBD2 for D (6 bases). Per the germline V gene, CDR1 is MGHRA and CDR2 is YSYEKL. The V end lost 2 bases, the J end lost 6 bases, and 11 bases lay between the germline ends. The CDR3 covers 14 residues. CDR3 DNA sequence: TGCGCCAGCAGCCAATCGGAGGGGTTCAATGAGCAGTTCTTC. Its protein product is CASSQSEGFNEQFF.

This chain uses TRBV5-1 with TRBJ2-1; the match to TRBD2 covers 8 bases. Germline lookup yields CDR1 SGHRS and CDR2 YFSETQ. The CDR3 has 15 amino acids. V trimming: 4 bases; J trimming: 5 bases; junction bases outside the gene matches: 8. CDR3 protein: CASSPGGVSDNEQFF. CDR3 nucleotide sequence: TGCGCCAGCAGCCCCGGGGGGGTGTCCGACAATGAGCAGTTCTTC.

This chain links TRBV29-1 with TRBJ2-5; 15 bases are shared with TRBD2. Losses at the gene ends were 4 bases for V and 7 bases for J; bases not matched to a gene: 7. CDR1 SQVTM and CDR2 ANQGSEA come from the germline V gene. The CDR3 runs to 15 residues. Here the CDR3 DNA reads TGCAGCGTTGGGACTAGCGGGGGGGCCAGGGTGACCCAGTACTTC. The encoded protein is CSVGTSGGARVTQYF.

The CDR3 DNA reads as TGTGCCAGCAGCCCAGTGACTGGTAACACTGAAGCTTTCTTT. It encodes CASSPVTGNTEAFF. The chain links TRBV6-1 to TRBJ1-1; D is ambiguous. Germline loops: CDR1 MNHNS, CDR2 SASEGT. V dropped 6 bases and J dropped 2 bases, with 13 bases sitting between them. The CDR3 loop spans 14 amino acids.

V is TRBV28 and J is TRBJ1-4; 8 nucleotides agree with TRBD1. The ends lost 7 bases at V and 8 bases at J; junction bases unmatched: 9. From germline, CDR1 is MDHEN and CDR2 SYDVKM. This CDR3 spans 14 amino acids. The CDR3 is CASNDRGQGEKLFF. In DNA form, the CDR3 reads TGTGCCAGCAATGACAGGGGTCAAGGGGAAAAACTGTTTTTT.

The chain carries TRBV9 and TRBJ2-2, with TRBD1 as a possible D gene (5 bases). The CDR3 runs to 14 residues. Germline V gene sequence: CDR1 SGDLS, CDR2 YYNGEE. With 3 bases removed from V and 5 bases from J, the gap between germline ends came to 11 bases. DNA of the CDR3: TGTGCCAGCAGCGGACCAGGGTATACCGGGGAGCTGTTTTTT. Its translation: CASSGPGYTGELFF.

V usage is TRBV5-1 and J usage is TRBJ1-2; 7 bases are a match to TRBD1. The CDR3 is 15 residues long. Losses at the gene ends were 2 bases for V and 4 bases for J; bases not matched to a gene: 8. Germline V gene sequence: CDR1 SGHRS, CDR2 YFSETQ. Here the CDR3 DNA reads TGCGCCAGCAGCTTAACTCCGGGACAGAGCTATGGCTACACCTTC. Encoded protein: CASSLTPGQSYGYTF. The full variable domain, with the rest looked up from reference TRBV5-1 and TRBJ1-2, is KAGVTQTPRYLIKTRGQQVTLSCSPISGHRSVSWYQQTPGQGLQFLFEYFSETQRNKGNFPGRFSGRQFSNSRSEMNVSTLELGDSALYLCASSLTPGQSYGYTFGSGTRLTVV.

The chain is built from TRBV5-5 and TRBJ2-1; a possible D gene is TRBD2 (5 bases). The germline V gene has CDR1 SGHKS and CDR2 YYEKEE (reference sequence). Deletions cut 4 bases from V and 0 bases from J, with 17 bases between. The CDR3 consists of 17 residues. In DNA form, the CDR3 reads TGTGCCAGCAGCGTCCAGAGTAGCGCGAGCTCCTACAATGAGCAGTTCTTC. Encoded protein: CASSVQSSASSYNEQFF.

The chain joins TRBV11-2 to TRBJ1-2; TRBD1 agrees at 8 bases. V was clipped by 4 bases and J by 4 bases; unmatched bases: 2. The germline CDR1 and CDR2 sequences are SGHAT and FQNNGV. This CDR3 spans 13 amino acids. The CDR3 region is CASSSTGAYGYTF. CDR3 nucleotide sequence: TGTGCCAGCAGCTCGACAGGGGCCTATGGCTACACCTTC. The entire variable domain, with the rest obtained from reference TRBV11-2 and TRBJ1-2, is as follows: EAGVAQSPRYKIIEKRQSVAFWCNPISGHATLYWYQQILGQGPKLLIQFQNNGVVDDSQLPKDRFSAERLKGVDSTLKIQPAKLEDSAVYLCASSSTGAYGYTFGSGTRLTVV.

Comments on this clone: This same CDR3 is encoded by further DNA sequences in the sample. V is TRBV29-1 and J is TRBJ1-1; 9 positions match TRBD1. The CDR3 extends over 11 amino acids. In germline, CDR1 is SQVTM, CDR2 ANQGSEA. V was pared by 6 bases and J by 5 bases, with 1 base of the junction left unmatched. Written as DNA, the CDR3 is TGCAGCGTGGACAGGGGAACTGAAGCTTTCTTT. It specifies CSVDRGTEAFF.

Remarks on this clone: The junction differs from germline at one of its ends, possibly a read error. CDR3 protein: CASGLAGLNTEAFF. The CDR3 DNA sequence: TGTGCCAGCGGCTTGGCGGGGTTGAACACTGAAGCTTTCTTT. V usage is TRBV5-6 and J usage is TRBJ1-1, with D uncertain. Germline V gene data show CDR1 as SGHDT and CDR2 as YYEEEE. There are 14 residues in the CDR3.